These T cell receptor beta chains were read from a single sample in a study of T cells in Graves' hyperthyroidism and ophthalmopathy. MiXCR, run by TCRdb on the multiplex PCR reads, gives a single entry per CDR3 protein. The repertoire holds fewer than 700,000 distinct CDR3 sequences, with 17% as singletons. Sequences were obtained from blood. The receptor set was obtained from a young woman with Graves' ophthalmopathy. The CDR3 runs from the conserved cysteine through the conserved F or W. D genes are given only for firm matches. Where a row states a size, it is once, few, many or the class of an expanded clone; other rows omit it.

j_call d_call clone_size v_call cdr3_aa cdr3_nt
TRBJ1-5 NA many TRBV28 CASWGGYNQPQHF TGTGCCAGTTGGGGGGGTTACAATCAGCCCCAGCATTTT
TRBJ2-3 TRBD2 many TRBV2 CASSPTSGGITDTQYF TGTGCCAGCAGTCCAACTAGCGGGGGGATCACAGATACGCAGTATTTT
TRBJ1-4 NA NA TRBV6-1 CASSENYPNEKLFF TGTGCCAGCAGTGAAAATTACCCCAATGAAAAACTGTTTTTT
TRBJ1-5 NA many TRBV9 CASNGDGDNQPQHF TGTGCCAGCAACGGGGACGGCGACAATCAGCCCCAGCATTTT
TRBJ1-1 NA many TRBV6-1 CASRLGQNTEAFF TGTGCCAGCAGACTGGGACAGAACACTGAAGCTTTCTTT
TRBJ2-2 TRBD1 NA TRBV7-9 CASSRSYGDRGAGELFF TGTGCCAGCAGCCGATCTTATGGGGACAGGGGTGCCGGGGAGCTGTTTTTT
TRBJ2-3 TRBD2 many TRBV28 CASSPPPGLAGGRTDTQYF TGTGCCAGCAGTCCCCCTCCGGGACTAGCGGGAGGTAGGACAGATACGCAGTATTTT
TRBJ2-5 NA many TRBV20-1 CRRPYRVETQYF TGCAGGCGTCCTTACAGGGTGGAGACCCAGTACTTC
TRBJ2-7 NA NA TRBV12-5 CASGLGFYEQYF TGTGCTAGTGGTTTGGGATTCTACGAGCAGTACTTC
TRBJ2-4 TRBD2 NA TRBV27 CASSGTSGKNIQYF TGTGCCAGCAGCGGGACTAGCGGGAAAAACATTCAGTACTTC
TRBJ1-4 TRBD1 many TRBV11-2 CASSLGDSINEKLFF TGTGCCAGCAGCTTAGGGGACAGTATTAATGAAAAACTGTTTTTT
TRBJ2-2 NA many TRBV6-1 CASFTGPGELFF TGTGCCAGCTTTACGGGGCCCGGGGAGCTGTTTTTT
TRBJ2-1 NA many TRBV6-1 CASRDFSRGNEQFF TGTGCCAGCAGAGACTTCTCCAGGGGCAATGAGCAGTTCTTC
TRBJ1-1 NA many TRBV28 CASTSQGAVMNTEAFF TGTGCCAGCACCTCACAGGGAGCAGTTATGAACACTGAAGCTTTCTTT
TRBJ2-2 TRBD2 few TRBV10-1 CASSESKAGDTGELFF TGCGCCAGCAGTGAGTCGAAAGCGGGGGATACCGGGGAGCTGTTTTTT
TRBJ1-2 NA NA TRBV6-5 CASSYSRWQGYGYTF TGTGCCAGCAGTTACTCGAGATGGCAGGGGTATGGCTACACCTTC
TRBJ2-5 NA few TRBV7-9 CASSLVGSEGVETQYF TGTGCCAGCAGCTTAGTGGGGTCCGAGGGCGTAGAGACCCAGTACTTC
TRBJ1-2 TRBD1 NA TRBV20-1 CSAGTGGRNGYTF TGCAGTGCGGGGACAGGGGGCCGCAATGGCTACACCTTC
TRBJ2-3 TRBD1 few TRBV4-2 CASSTDRGWDTQYF TGTGCCAGCAGCACGGACAGGGGATGGGATACGCAGTATTTT
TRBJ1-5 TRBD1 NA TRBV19 CASQFGTGIRNQPQHF TGTGCCAGTCAATTCGGGACAGGGATTCGCAATCAGCCCCAGCATTTT
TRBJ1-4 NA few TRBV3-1 CASSLSTLSGEKLFF TGTGCCAGCAGCCTATCAACCCTTTCAGGTGAAAAACTGTTTTTT
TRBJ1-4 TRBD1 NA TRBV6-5 CASSYRGREEKLFF TGTGCCAGCAGTTACAGGGGGCGGGAGGAAAAACTGTTTTTT
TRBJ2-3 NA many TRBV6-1 CASRTRGLGYFTDTQYF TGTGCCAGCAGAACTCGGGGACTGGGATACTTCACAGATACGCAGTATTTT
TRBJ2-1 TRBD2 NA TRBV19 CASSSSSGGPSYNEQFF TGTGCCAGTAGTTCCTCTAGCGGGGGGCCATCCTACAATGAGCAGTTCTTC
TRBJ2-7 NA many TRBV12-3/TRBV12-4 CASSLRRVRLEQYF TGTGCCAGCAGTTTAAGGAGGGTACGGTTGGAGCAGTACTTC
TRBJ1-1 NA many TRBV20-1 CSAYRGTEAFF TGCAGTGCGTACCGCGGCACTGAAGCTTTCTTT